The text below deals with one T cell receptor beta chain. Treatment meaning: around 19 received Ad26.COV2.S at low or high dose, single or two shots; roughly five received placebo; per-sample allocation not given. Collection of the samples took place on day 63 after the first injection of vaccine or placebo. In Boston, an adult donor aged 18-55 years took part. This specimen comes from a study of Ad26.COV2.S vaccination and SARS-CoV-2 variants. Whole-study context: Intramuscular Ad26.COV2.S doses were given once or twice, 56 days apart.

The CDR3 length is 16 residues. V was clipped by 2 bases and J by 3 bases; unmatched bases: 4. Germline V CDR1 and CDR2: KGHDR, SFDVKD. Assay used: immunoSEQ multiplex PCR; TCRdb lists only in-frame clones, some missing. This sample yields approximately 480,000 clones, of which roughly 89% are seen a single time; about 13% belongs to the top ten. The V gene is TRBV24-1, the J gene TRBJ2-3; 10 bases line up with TRBD2. The sequences come from peripheral blood, collected in a trial of Ad26.COV2.S vaccine versus placebo. The clonotype was recovered from a person aged 18 to 59 who received the Ad26.COV2.S COVID-19 vaccine or a placebo. The CDR3: CATSDSSGRPTDTQYF. The CDR3, as DNA: TGTGCCACCAGTGATTCTAGCGGGAGACCGACAGATACGCAGTATTTT.